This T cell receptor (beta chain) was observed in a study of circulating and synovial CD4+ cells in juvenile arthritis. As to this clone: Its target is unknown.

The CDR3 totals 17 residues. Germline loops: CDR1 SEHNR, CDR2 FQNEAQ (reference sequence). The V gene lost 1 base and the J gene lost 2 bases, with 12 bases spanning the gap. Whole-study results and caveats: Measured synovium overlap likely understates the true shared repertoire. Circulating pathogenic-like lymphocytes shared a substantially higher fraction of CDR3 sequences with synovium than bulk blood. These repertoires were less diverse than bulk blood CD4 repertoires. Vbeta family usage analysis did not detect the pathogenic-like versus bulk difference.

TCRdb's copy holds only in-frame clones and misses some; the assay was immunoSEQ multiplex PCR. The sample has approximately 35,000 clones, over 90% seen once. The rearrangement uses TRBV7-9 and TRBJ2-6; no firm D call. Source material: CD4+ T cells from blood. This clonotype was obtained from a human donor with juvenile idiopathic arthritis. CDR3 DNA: TGTGCCAGCAGCTTAGGTGGGTGGGCTACTGGGGCCAACGTCCTGACTTTC. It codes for CASSLGGWATGANVLTF.